The 11 T cell receptor beta chains below were found in one sample sequenced in a study of beta chain features in type 1 diabetes. Whole-study findings and limits: People with Type 1 diabetes carried modestly yet significantly shorter TCRB CDR3s in all four CD4+ subsets.

These receptors lack a known antigen. The investigators reverse transcribed all of the isolated RNA, so they sequenced expressed TCRB transcripts. The repertoire was sequenced with immunoSEQ multiplex PCR; TCRdb's copy has only in-frame clones and lacks some. The sample records around 150,000 clones, approximately 10% being singletons. Sequencing was performed on central memory CD4+ T cells from blood. The receptors were sampled from a woman aged 25 to 39 with type 1 diabetes.

This clone has more than one count but fewer than ten. The rearrangement links TRBV6-4 to TRBJ2-3, with 13 bases that match TRBD2. CDR1 and CDR2 from the germline V gene are MRHNA and SNTAGT. Trimming cost V 4 bases and J 2 bases; bases outside gene matches: 3. The CDR3 has 16 amino acids. CDR3: CASSGTSGGPTDTQYF. In nucleotides, the CDR3 is TGTGCCAGCAGTGGGACTAGCGGGGGACCCACAGATACGCAGTATTTT.

The chain has TRBV30 and TRBJ1-1; D possibly corresponds to TRBD1 (5 bases). The CDR3 consists of 13 residues. Deletions cut 8 bases from V and 4 bases from J, with 17 bases between. Germline CDR1 GTSNPN, CDR2 SVGIG (reference sequence). The CDR3 DNA reads TGTGCCGAGCACCTCTTGGGGGGCACTGAAGCTTTCTTT. It codes for CAEHLLGGTEAFF. The complete variable domain, with remaining parts taken from reference TRBV30 and TRBJ1-1, reads SQTIHQWPATLVQPVGSPLSLECTVEGTSNPNLYWYRQAAGRGLQLLFYSVGIGQISSEVPQNLSASRPQDRQFILSSKKLLLSDSGFYLCAEHLLGGTEAFFGQGTRLTVV.

The chain carries TRBV6-1 and TRBJ2-7; weak D call: TRBD2 (6 bases). CDR3 length: 16 residues. Trimming removed 2 bases from V and 5 bases from J, with 19 bases in between. Per the germline V gene, CDR1 is MNHNS and CDR2 is SASEGT. CDR3 coding DNA: TGTGCCAGCAGTGAAAGTTGGAGGGGTGTCGGCCACGAGCAGTACTTC. Its protein is CASSESWRGVGHEQYF.

The chain combines TRBV7-9 with TRBJ1-1, with 7 bases lining up with TRBD1. Germline CDR1 reads SEHNR; CDR2 reads FQNEAQ (reference sequence). Trimming took 6 bases from V and 3 from J; bases not matched to a gene: 7. The CDR3 is made up of 14 amino acids. The CDR3 is CASSQGGRDTEAFF. CDR3 nucleotide sequence: TGTGCCAGCAGTCAGGGGGGCCGGGACACTGAAGCTTTCTTT.

This clone has a handful of counts. Other DNA variants within this sample encode the same CDR3. The gene calls are TRBV11-2 and TRBJ1-2, with 11 positions matching TRBD1. Germline-derived CDR1 and CDR2 are SGHAT and FQNNGV. This CDR3 is 14 amino acids long. With V trimmed by 0 bases and J by 8 bases, 2 bases remained unmatched. The CDR3 reads CASSLEWTGGGYTF. The CDR3 region has the DNA TGTGCCAGCAGCTTAGAGTGGACAGGGGGCGGCTACACCTTC.

On this clone itself: A junction boundary mismatches the germline segment, possibly from a read error. The V and J genes are TRBV7-7 and TRBJ2-7, with 11 bases aligning to TRBD2. CDR1 is SSHAT and CDR2 is FNYEAQ in the germline V gene (reference sequence). The CDR3 spans 13 residues. The CDR3 loop reads CASSPGLAAEQYF. CDR3 in DNA: TGTGCTAGCAGCCCGGGACTAGCGGCCGAGCAGTACTTC. The full variable domain, with the rest looked up from reference TRBV7-7 and TRBJ2-7, is GAGVSQSPRYKVTKRGQDVTLRCDPISSHATLYWYQQALGQGPEFLTYFNYEAQPDKSGLPSDRFSAERPEGSISTLTIQRTEQRDSAMYRCASSPGLAAEQYFGPGTRLTVT.

In its sample, this clone was seen a few times. At the DNA level, this CDR3 is encoded by other sequences in the same sample as well. The V call is TRBV4-1, the J call TRBJ2-7; D gene unclear. Germline V gene data show CDR1 as MGHRA and CDR2 as YSYEKL. V lost 0 bases and J 1 base, leaving 7 bases between the germline ends. CDR3 size: 14 residues. Written as DNA, the CDR3 is TGCGCCAGCAGCCAAGATTCCAGGTCCTACGAGCAGTACTTC. Residues: CASSQDSRSYEQYF.

The chain links TRBV19 to TRBJ1-5; 9 nucleotides match TRBD1. Germline CDR1 reads LNHDA; CDR2 reads SQIVND (reference sequence). V gave up 4 bases and J gave up 5 bases; unmatched junction bases: 6. There are 15 residues in the CDR3. This CDR3 reads CASSTTGGIDQPQHF. Written as DNA, the CDR3 is TGTGCCAGTAGTACCACAGGGGGCATCGATCAGCCCCAGCATTTT.

This chain uses TRBV7-2 with TRBJ2-2; 8 bases are shared with TRBD2. This CDR3 has 15 amino acids. J was trimmed by 7 bases and V by 1 base; bases with no gene match: 5. Per the germline V gene, CDR1 is SGHTA and CDR2 is FQGNSA. CDR3 region: CASSLGLARGGELFF. Written as DNA, the CDR3 is TGTGCCAGCAGCTTAGGACTAGCGCGCGGCGGGGAGCTGTTTTTT.

This clone has more than one count but fewer than ten. The chain links TRBV9 to TRBJ2-1; 12 positions match TRBD2. Germline V gives CDR1 SGDLS, CDR2 YYNGEE. Trimming cost V 0 bases and J 2 bases; bases outside gene matches: 0. The length of the CDR3 is 16 residues. The DNA of the CDR3 is TGTGCCAGCAGCGTAGGACTAGCGGGAGCCTACAATGAGCAGTTCTTC. This sequence encodes CASSVGLAGAYNEQFF.

The genes are TRBV27 and TRBJ1-3, with 10 positions matching TRBD1. CDR3 size: 14 residues. Germline V gene lookup returns CDR1 MNHEY and CDR2 SMNVEV (reference sequence). The junction had 4 bases not matched to a gene; V was cut back by 5 bases and J by 6 bases. CDR3 in amino acids: CASSTDRGANTIYF. The CDR3 DNA is TGTGCCAGCAGTACGGACAGGGGGGCAAACACCATATATTTT.